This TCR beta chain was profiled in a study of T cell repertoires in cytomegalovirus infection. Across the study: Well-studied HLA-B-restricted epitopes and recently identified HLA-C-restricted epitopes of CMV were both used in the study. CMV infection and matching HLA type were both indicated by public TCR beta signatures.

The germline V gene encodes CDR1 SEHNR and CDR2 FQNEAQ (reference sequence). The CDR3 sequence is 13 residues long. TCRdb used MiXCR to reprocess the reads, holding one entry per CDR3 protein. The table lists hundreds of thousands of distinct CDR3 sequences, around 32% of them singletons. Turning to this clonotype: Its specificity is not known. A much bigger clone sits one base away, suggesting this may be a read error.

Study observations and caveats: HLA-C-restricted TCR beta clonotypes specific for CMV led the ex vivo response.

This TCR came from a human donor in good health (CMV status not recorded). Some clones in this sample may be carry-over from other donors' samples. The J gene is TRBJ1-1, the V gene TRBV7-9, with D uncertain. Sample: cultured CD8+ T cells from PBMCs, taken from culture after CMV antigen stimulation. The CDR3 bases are TGTGCCAACAGCTCCCAACCCTTGGACGGAGCTTTCTTT. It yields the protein CANSSQPLDGAFF. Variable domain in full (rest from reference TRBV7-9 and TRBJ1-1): DTGVSQNPRHKITKRGQNVTFRCDPISEHNRLYWYRQTLGQGPEFLTYFQNEAQLEKSRLLSDRFSAERPKGSFSTLEIQRTEQGDSAMYLCANSSQPLDGAFFGQGTRLTVV.